The rows below give T cell receptor beta chains drawn from one sample of a study of cytomegalovirus exposure and HLA in healthy donors. Repertoires were generated with immunoSEQ multiplex PCR, while TCRdb's copy carries only in-frame clones and drops some. The sample has around 300,000 clones, roughly 90% seen once; the top ten hold 2% to 3%. Sequencing was done on a sample of PBMCs. These receptor sequences come from a woman between 18 and 29 years old in good health and CMV-seronegative. The CDR3 runs from the conserved cysteine through the conserved F or W. A D gene is named only where the DNA matches it firmly. The size of a clone is reported for some rows only, either as once, few or many, or as a class for expanded clones.

>.|TRBV5-5|14|TRBD1|TRBJ1-3
CASSRQGTGNTIYF
TGTGCCAGCAGCCGACAGGGGACTGGAAACACCATATATTTT
>once|TRBV5-4|14|TRBD1|TRBJ2-2
CASSLIGQAGELFF
TGTGCCAGCAGCTTGATTGGACAGGCCGGGGAGCTGTTTTTT
>.|TRBV7-9|15|.|TRBJ2-7
CASSLGDLSSYEQYF
TGTGCCAGCAGCTTGGGGGACTTAAGCTCCTACGAGCAGTACTTC
>.|TRBV5-1|16|.|TRBJ1-5
CASSLGATDSNQPQHF
TGCGCCAGCAGCTTGGGGGCAACAGATAGCAATCAGCCCCAGCATTTT
>.|TRBV4-2|15|.|TRBJ2-1
CASSPTSRTYNEQFF
TGTGCCAGCAGCCCGACTAGTCGGACGTACAATGAGCAGTTCTTC
>.|TRBV18|16|.|TRBJ2-1
CASSRADLSSYNEQFF
TGTGCCAGCTCACGAGCGGATTTGAGCTCCTACAATGAGCAGTTCTTC
>.|TRBV5-1|13|.|TRBJ1-2
CASSSGLGYGYTF
TGCGCCAGCAGCTCGGGTCTCGGATATGGCTACACCTTC
>.|TRBV19|15|.|TRBJ1-2
CASITTWGRPYGYTF
TGTGCCAGTATTACAACTTGGGGCAGGCCCTATGGCTACACCTTC
>.|TRBV15|18|TRBD1|TRBJ2-2
CATDRGALDRDNTGELFF
TGTGCCACCGACAGGGGGGCTCTAGACAGGGATAACACCGGGGAGCTGTTTTTT
>.|TRBV7-8|14|.|TRBJ2-1
CATVGGLTNNEQFF
TGTGCCACCGTCGGTGGACTCACCAACAATGAGCAGTTCTTC
>.|TRBV19|13|.|TRBJ1-5
CASIPGFGQPQHF
TGTGCCAGTATCCCAGGGTTCGGGCAGCCCCAGCATTTT